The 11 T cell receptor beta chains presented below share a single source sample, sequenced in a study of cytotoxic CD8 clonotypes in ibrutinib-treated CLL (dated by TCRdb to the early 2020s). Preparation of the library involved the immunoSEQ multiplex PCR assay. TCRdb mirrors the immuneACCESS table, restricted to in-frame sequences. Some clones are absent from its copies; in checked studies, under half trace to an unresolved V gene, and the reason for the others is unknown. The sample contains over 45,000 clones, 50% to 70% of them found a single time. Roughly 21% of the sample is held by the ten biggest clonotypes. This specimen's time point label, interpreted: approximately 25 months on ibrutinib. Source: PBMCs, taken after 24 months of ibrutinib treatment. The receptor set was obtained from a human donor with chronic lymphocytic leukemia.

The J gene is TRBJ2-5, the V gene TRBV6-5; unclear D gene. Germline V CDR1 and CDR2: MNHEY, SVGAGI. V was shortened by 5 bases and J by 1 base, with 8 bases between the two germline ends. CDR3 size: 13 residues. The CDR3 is CASSALGQETQYF. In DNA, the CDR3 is TGTGCCAGCAGTGCACTGGGCCAAGAGACCCAGTACTTC.

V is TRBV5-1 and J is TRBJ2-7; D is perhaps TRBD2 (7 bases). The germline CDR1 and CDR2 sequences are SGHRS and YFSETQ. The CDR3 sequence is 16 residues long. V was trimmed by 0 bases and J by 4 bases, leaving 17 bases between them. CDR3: CASSLDPRGGGYEQYF. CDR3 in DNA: TGCGCCAGCAGCTTGGACCCTCGGGGAGGGGGATACGAGCAGTACTTC.

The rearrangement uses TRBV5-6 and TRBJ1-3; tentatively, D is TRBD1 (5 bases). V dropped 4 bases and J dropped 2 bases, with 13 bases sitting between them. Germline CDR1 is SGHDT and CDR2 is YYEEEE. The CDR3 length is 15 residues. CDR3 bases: TGTGCCAGCAGCCTCCTCGGCAGGGCTGGAAACACCATATATTTT. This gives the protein CASSLLGRAGNTIYF.

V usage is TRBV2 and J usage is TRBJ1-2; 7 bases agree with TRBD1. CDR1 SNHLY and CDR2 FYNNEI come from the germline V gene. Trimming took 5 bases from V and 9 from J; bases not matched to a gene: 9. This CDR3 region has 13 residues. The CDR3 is CASSTRQGGSYTF. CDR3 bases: TGTGCCAGCAGTACTAGACAGGGAGGGAGCTACACCTTC.

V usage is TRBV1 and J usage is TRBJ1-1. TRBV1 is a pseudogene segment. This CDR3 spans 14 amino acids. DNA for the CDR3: TGCACCAGCAGCCAAGAAGGCCAGCACACTGAAGCTTTCTTT. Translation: CTSSQEGQHTEAFF.

The CDR3 region is CASSSIRWAENIQYF. The CDR3 DNA sequence: TGTGCCAGCAGCTCTATTCGTTGGGCTGAAAACATTCAGTACTTC. V usage is TRBV11-2 and J usage is TRBJ2-4; unclear D gene. V dropped 4 bases and J dropped 5 bases, with 15 bases sitting between them. CDR1 is SGHAT and CDR2 is FQNNGV in the germline V gene. The CDR3 loop spans 15 amino acids.

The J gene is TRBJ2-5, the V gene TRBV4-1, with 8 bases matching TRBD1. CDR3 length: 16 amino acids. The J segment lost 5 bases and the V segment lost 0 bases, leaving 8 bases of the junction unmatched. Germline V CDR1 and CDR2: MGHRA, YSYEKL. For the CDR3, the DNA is TGCGCCAGCAGCCAAGATCTTAGGGACAGGTATGAGACCCAGTACTTC. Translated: CASSQDLRDRYETQYF.

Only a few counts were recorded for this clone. This CDR3 reads CASSSTGTSGRDEQFF. CDR3 sequence (DNA): TGTGCCAGCAGCTCGACCGGGACTAGCGGGAGGGATGAGCAGTTCTTC. The gene calls are TRBV7-6 and TRBJ2-1; TRBD2 matches 16 bases. V lost 4 bases to trimming and J lost 8 bases; unmatched junction nucleotides: 5. Germline V lookup: CDR1 SGHVS, CDR2 FNYEAQ. CDR3 length equals 16 residues.

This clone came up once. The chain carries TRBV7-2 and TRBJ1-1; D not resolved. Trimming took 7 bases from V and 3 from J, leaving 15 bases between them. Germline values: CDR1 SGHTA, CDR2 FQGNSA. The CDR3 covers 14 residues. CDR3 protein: CASTPMRAHTEAFF. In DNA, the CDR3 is TGTGCCAGCACCCCAATGAGGGCCCACACTGAAGCTTTCTTT. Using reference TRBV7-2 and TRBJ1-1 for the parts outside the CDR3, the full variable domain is GAGVSQSPSNKVTEKGKDVELRCDPISGHTALYWYRQSLGQGLEFLIYFQGNSAPDKSGLPSDRFSAERTGGSVSTLTIQRTQQEDSAVYLCASTPMRAHTEAFFGQGTRLTVV.

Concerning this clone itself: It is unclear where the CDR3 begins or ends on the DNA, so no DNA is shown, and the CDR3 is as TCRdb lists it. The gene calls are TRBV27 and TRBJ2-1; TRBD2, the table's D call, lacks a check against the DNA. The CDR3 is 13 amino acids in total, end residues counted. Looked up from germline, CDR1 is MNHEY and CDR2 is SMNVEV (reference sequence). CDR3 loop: CASSFSVGRGAFF.

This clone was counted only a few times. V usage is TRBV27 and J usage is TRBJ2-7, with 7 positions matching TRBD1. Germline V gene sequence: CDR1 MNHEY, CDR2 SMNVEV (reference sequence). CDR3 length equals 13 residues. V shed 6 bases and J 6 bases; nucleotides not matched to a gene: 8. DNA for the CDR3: TGTGCCAGCAGACCTACAGGGGCTGGCGAGCAGTACGTC. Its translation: CASRPTGAGEQYV.